This T cell receptor beta chain was sequenced in a study of monozygotic twins with inflammatory bowel disease. Using the 5' RACE reads, TCRdb records one entry per CDR3 protein without DNA. The sample features 150,000 to 200,000 distinct CDR3 sequences, with 2.4% in its top ten. Blood, roughly 2.6 ml, was drawn per donor. Per germline, CDR1 SGHVS and CDR2 FQNEAQ. The CDR3 extends over 13 amino acids. Sequenced sample: blood. The chain joins TRBV7-8 to TRBJ2-1. This receptor was identified in a human donor with ulcerative colitis or Crohn's disease, or a healthy co-twin of an affected twin (not recorded which). CDR3 in amino acids: CASSLFKGSEQFF.